This TCR beta chain derives from a study of control samples from healthy donors and cancer patients. Only in-frame clones appear in the TCRdb table, and some are missing; sequencing was by immunoSEQ multiplex PCR. This sample has some 110,000 clones; roughly 85% occur once, and the top ten carry roughly 13%. The CDR3 is made up of 15 amino acids. Germline V gene data show CDR1 as SGHRS and CDR2 as YFSETQ. Trimming at V came to 4 bases and at J to 4 bases, leaving 8 bases not matched to a gene. The sample was blood. The TCR originated in a woman aged 45-59 years in good health. The chain recombines TRBV5-1 with TRBJ2-7; the match to TRBD2 covers 10 bases. The CDR3 sequence: CASSAASGSYYEQYF. The CDR3 nucleotides are TGCGCCAGCAGCGCGGCTAGCGGGAGTTATTACGAGCAGTACTTC.